This entry features one TCR beta chain sequence. The antigen is unknown. Researchers ran the PCR with 60 Vbeta and 13 Jbeta primers. TCRdb's table, derived via immunoSEQ multiplex PCR, lists solely in-frame clones and lacks some. Its table lists 65,000 to 95,000 clones. The data belong to a study of cytomegalovirus exposure and HLA in healthy donors. Findings and caveats of the study: When analyzed later, a missense DCLRE1C variant was found to be linked to TCR beta V- and J-gene trimming.

V lost 4 bases to trimming and J lost 3 bases, with 14 bases between them. The germline V gene has CDR1 SGDLS and CDR2 YYNGEE. The length of the CDR3 is 15 residues. The V and J genes are TRBV9 and TRBJ2-1; weak D call: TRBD1 (6 bases). Sequencing was done on a sample of PBMCs. The sequence was obtained from a female donor in good health and CMV-seropositive. The CDR3 protein is CASSSGQKLYNEQFF. CDR3 in DNA: TGTGCCAGCAGCTCCGGACAGAAACTCTACAATGAGCAGTTCTTC.